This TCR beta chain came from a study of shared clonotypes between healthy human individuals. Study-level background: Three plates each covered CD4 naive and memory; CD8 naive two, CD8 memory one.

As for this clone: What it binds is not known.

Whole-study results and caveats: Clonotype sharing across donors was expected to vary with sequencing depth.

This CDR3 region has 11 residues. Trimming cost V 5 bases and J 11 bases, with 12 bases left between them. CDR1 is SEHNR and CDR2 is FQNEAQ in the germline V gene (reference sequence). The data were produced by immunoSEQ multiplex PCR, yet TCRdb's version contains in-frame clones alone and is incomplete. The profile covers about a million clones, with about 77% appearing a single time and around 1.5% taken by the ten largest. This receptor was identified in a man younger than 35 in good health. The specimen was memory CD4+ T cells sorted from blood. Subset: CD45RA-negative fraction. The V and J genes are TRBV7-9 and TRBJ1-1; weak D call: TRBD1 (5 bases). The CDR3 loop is CASSPSGAAFF. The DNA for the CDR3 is TGTGCCAGCAGCCCCAGCGGGGCCGCTTTCTTT.